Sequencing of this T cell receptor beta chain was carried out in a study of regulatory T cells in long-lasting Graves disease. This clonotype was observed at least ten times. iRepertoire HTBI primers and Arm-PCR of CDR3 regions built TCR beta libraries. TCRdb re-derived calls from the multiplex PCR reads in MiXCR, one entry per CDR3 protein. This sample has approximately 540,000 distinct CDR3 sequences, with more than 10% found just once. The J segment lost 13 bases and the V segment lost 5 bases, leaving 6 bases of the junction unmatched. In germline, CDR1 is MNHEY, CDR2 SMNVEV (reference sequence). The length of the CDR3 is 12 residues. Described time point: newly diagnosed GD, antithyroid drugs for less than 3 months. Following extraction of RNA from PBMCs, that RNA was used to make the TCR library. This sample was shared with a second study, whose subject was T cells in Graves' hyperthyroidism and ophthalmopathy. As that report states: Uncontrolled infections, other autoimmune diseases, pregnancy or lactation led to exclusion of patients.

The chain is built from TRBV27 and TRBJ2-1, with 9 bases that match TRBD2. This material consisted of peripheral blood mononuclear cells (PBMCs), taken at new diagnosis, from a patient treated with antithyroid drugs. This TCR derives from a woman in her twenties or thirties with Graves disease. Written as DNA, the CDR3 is TGTGCCAGCAGTCGCCCGGGACTAGCTCAGTTCTTC. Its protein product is CASSRPGLAQFF.